Following are 17 T cell receptor beta chains from one sample sequenced in a study of T cells in tuberculosis (dated by TCRdb to between 2017 and 2018). Library method: the immunoSEQ multiplex PCR assay. Held by TCRdb, this immuneACCESS table contains in-frame sequences only and omits some clones. Under half of the omission traces to an unresolved V gene where checked; the cause of the rest is unknown. The sample contains around 25,000 clones, roughly nine tenths of them found a single time. The ten largest account for about a sixth of the sample. Material for sequencing was PBMCs. These receptors all stem from a donor aged 10 to 29 with latent tuberculosis or without tuberculosis infection. Some clones in this sample may be carry-over from other donors' samples.

The chain couples TRBV11-2 to TRBJ1-5; D is possibly TRBD1 (6 bases). With 4 bases removed from V and 3 bases from J, the gap between germline ends came to 19 bases. Germline loops: CDR1 SGHAT, CDR2 FQNNGV. This CDR3 has 17 residues. CDR3 sequence reads: CASSSPTGPHSNQPQHF. The CDR3 region has the DNA TGTGCCAGCAGCTCTCCCACAGGGCCACATTCCAATCAGCCCCAGCATTTT.

The CDR3 spells CASTGGDTQYF. The CDR3 coding sequence is TGTGCCAGCACCGGGGGAGATACGCAGTATTTT. V gene TRBV9 combines with J gene TRBJ2-3; D may be TRBD2 (6 bases). With 6 bases removed from V and 5 bases from J, the gap between germline ends came to 7 bases. Germline V gene data show CDR1 as SGDLS and CDR2 as YYNGEE. This CDR3 contains 11 residues.

The V gene is TRBV30, the J gene TRBJ1-5; D not certain. V was trimmed by 0 bases and J by 5 bases, leaving 14 bases between them. This CDR3 is built from 15 residues. CDR1 is GTSNPN and CDR2 is SVGIG in the germline V gene (reference sequence). The CDR3 sequence is CAWSVRGPYHQPQHF. In DNA form, the CDR3 reads TGTGCCTGGAGTGTACGAGGCCCCTATCATCAGCCCCAGCATTTT.

This chain connects TRBV11-2 to TRBJ2-1, with a tentative D call TRBD2 (5 bases). This CDR3 spans 14 amino acids. Trimming removed 0 bases at V and 9 bases at J, with 12 bases between. Germline CDR1 SGHAT, CDR2 FQNNGV. The CDR3 is CASSLDGMGSEQFF. As DNA, the CDR3 is TGTGCCAGCAGCTTAGACGGGATGGGTAGTGAGCAGTTCTTC.

This rearrangement joins TRBV30 to TRBJ1-1, with D maybe TRBD1 (5 bases). Trimming removed 3 bases from V and 7 bases from J, with 15 bases in between. Germline-derived CDR1 and CDR2 are GTSNPN and SVGIG (reference sequence). The CDR3 consists of 13 residues. DNA of the CDR3: TGTGCCTGGAGCCCAGGGCAGAACCATGAAGCTTTCTTT. Its protein is CAWSPGQNHEAFF.

The rearrangement links TRBV5-6 to TRBJ1-2; 8 positions agree with TRBD1. CDR1 is SGHDT and CDR2 is YYEEEE in the germline V gene. The CDR3 spans 15 residues. Trimming removed 0 bases from V and 8 bases from J; junction bases left unmatched: 9. The CDR3 is CASSLEVQGARGYTF. CDR3 nucleotides: TGTGCCAGCAGCTTGGAGGTCCAGGGGGCGCGAGGCTACACCTTC. Based on the CDR3 plus reference TRBV5-6 and TRBJ1-2, the full variable domain is DAGVTQSPTHLIKTRGQQVTLRCSPKSGHDTVSWYQQALGQGPQFIFQYYEEEERQRGNFPDRFSGHQFPNYSSELNVNALLLGDSALYLCASSLEVQGARGYTFGSGTRLTVV.

This chain joins TRBV11-3 and TRBJ2-2; TRBD2 matches at 8 bases. Germline loops: CDR1 SGHNT, CDR2 YENEEA. Unmatched junction bases numbered 15, after V lost 3 bases and J lost 9 bases. The CDR3 totals 17 residues. In DNA form, the CDR3 reads TGTGCCAGCAGCTTTAAACTAGCGGTCCTCAGTAGTAGGGAGCTGTTTTTT. It translates to CASSFKLAVLSSRELFF.

This chain links TRBV25-1 with TRBJ2-5; the D gene is possibly TRBD1 (6 bases). Germline-derived CDR1 and CDR2 are MGHDK and SYGVNS. CDR3 length: 17 residues. Deletions cut 1 base from V and 1 base from J, with 16 bases between. This CDR3 reads CASSEFGGLGSQETQYF. The DNA for the CDR3 is TGTGCCAGCAGTGAATTTGGGGGCCTGGGATCCCAAGAGACCCAGTACTTC.

The J gene is TRBJ1-5, the V gene TRBV28; a possible D gene is TRBD1 (6 bases). V was pared by 5 bases and J by 6 bases, with 14 bases between. The CDR3 runs to 14 residues. Germline V gene sequence: CDR1 MDHEN, CDR2 SYDVKM. CDR3 nucleotide sequence: TGTGCCAGCAGTGTCGGACAGCAGGTTCAGCCCCAGCATTTT. This encodes CASSVGQQVQPQHF.

The chain carries TRBV19 and TRBJ1-5; 7 bases align to TRBD1. The germline V gene encodes CDR1 LNHDA and CDR2 SQIVND (reference sequence). Losses at the gene ends were 7 bases for V and 5 bases for J; bases not matched to a gene: 17. This CDR3 is 17 amino acids long. The CDR3 sequence: CASTSITLTGSYQPQHF. The DNA for the CDR3 is TGTGCCAGTACCTCTATAACTTTGACAGGGTCATATCAGCCCCAGCATTTT.

The gene calls are TRBV5-6 and TRBJ1-2; tentatively, D is TRBD1 (6 bases). CDR1 is SGHDT, CDR2 YYEEEE, per germline. The CDR3 is made up of 14 amino acids. V was pared by 2 bases and J by 4 bases, with 12 bases between. Written as DNA, the CDR3 is TGTGCCAGCAGCTTTATGGGACAAGTCTATGGCTACACCTTC. This sequence encodes CASSFMGQVYGYTF.

The chain links TRBV9 to TRBJ2-6; D possibly corresponds to TRBD1 (5 bases). This CDR3 contains 15 residues. Germline CDR1 and CDR2: SGDLS and YYNGEE. V lost 4 bases to trimming and J lost 3 bases, with 11 bases between them. CDR3 in amino acids: CASSKTGGGANVLTF. CDR3 bases: TGTGCCAGCAGCAAAACAGGCGGTGGGGCCAACGTCCTGACTTTC. The full variable domain, in which reference TRBV9 and TRBJ2-6 provide the parts outside the CDR3, is DSGVTQTPKHLITATGQRVTLRCSPRSGDLSVYWYQQSLDQGLQFLIQYYNGEERAKGNILERFSAQQFPDLHSELNLSSLELGDSALYFCASSKTGGGANVLTFGAGSRLTVL.

The rearrangement links TRBV5-6 to TRBJ2-3, with D tentatively TRBD1 (6 bases). The CDR3 extends over 16 amino acids. The ends were cut back, 0 bases at V and 3 bases at J, with 14 bases in the middle. Germline loops: CDR1 SGHDT, CDR2 YYEEEE. The CDR3 reads CASSLEQGLRTDTQYF. DNA of the CDR3: TGTGCCAGCAGCTTGGAACAGGGATTGAGGACAGATACGCAGTATTTT.

CDR3 in amino acids: CASSPRPAGRRRLGNIQYF. The CDR3 DNA sequence: TGTGCCAGCAGCCCCCGACCAGCAGGGAGGCGGAGGTTGGGAAACATTCAGTACTTC. This chain links TRBV11-2 with TRBJ2-4; D perhaps matches TRBD2 (6 bases). This CDR3 has 19 residues. V dropped 5 bases and J dropped 6 bases, with 29 bases sitting between them. From germline, CDR1 is SGHAT and CDR2 FQNNGV. The full variable domain, completed using reference TRBV11-2 and TRBJ2-4, is EAGVAQSPRYKIIEKRQSVAFWCNPISGHATLYWYQQILGQGPKLLIQFQNNGVVDDSQLPKDRFSAERLKGVDSTLKIQPAKLEDSAVYLCASSPRPAGRRRLGNIQYFGAGTRLSVL.

J is TRBJ1-1 and V is TRBV7-9; no clear D gene. CDR3 length: 15 amino acids. Between the trimmed V and J ends, which lost 0 bases and 0 bases, there was a span of 8 bases. Germline assignment: CDR1 SEHNR and CDR2 FQNEAQ (reference sequence). CDR3 nucleotides: TGTGCCAGCAGCTTAGCGGCCGGGGTGAACACTGAAGCTTTCTTT. It specifies CASSLAAGVNTEAFF.

The V call is TRBV28, the J call TRBJ2-1; D gene unclear. The CDR3 runs to 11 residues. Germline V gene lookup returns CDR1 MDHEN and CDR2 SYDVKM. Trimming took off 3 bases at V and 9 bases at J, with 6 bases between the two ends. The chain's CDR3 is CASSFVREQFF. For the CDR3, the DNA is TGTGCCAGCAGTTTTGTGCGTGAGCAGTTCTTC.

The chain joins TRBV6-4 to TRBJ2-2; D unresolved. Germline lookup yields CDR1 MRHNA and CDR2 SNTAGT. Trimming stripped 5 bases from V and 5 bases from J, with 12 bases between. CDR3 length: 14 amino acids. The DNA for the CDR3 is TGTGCCAGCAGTCACCAGATCGAAACCGGGGAGCTGTTTTTT. Translated: CASSHQIETGELFF.